Sequencing of this T cell receptor (beta chain) was carried out in a study of radiotherapy plus CTLA-4 blockade in lung cancer. Study outcomes and limitations: In blood, early T cell clone dynamics reportedly predicted response best, together with interferon-beta. Peripheral blood showed expansion of tumor-derived TCR clones after radiotherapy and ipilimumab.

CDR1 and CDR2 from the germline V gene are SQVTM and ANQGSEA. Unmatched junction bases numbered 5, after V lost 7 bases and J lost 0 bases. CDR3 length: 13 residues. Patients with chemo-refractory metastatic non-small-cell lung cancer received focal radiation plus CTLA-4 blockade with ipilimumab. As concerns this clone: Its target is unknown.

TCRdb's copy holds only in-frame clones and misses some; the assay was immunoSEQ multiplex PCR. The table lists 85,000 to 90,000 clones, more than 70% of them singletons. This chain uses TRBV29-1 with TRBJ1-1; 7 bases match TRBD1. This sequence was found in a human donor with non-small cell lung cancer that progressed on radiotherapy plus ipilimumab. This material consisted of peripheral blood, taken from a patient treated with radiotherapy plus ipilimumab. The CDR3 protein is CSASQGMNTEAFF. The CDR3, as DNA: TGCAGCGCTTCACAGGGGATGAACACTGAAGCTTTCTTT.